This is a list of T cell receptor beta chains from one sample in a study of shared clonotypes between healthy human individuals. TCRdb's table, derived via immunoSEQ multiplex PCR, lists solely in-frame clones and lacks some. Here the sample spans approximately 2,000,000 clones, just under 95% being singletons. Material: naive CD8+ T cells from PBMCs. The receptor source for this set is a young man in good health. Some clones in this sample may be carry-over from other donors' samples. Both conserved end residues are part of each CDR3.

j_gene: TRBJ1-5
v_gene: TRBV9
CDR3aa: CASSVGRGGDHQPQHF

j_gene: TRBJ1-2
v_gene: TRBV4-3
CDR3aa: CASSPLQDNYGYTF

j_gene: TRBJ2-5
v_gene: TRBV27
CDR3aa: CASSSRLEETQHF

j_gene: TRBJ2-1
v_gene: TRBV19
CDR3aa: CASSVKANEQFF

j_gene: TRBJ1-1
v_gene: TRBV28
CDR3aa: CASSETANTEAFF

j_gene: TRBJ2-1
v_gene: TRBV5-6
CDR3aa: CASSFFLASGNSVVEQFF

j_gene: TRBJ2-5
v_gene: TRBV7-3
CDR3aa: CASSPNIGLAGVETQYF

j_gene: TRBJ1-2
v_gene: TRBV9
CDR3aa: CASSVGGQPSNYGYTF

j_gene: TRBJ2-7
v_gene: TRBV27
CDR3aa: CASSFRLAGVKAVYEQYF

j_gene: TRBJ2-7
v_gene: TRBV7-3
CDR3aa: CASSLGGMNEQYF

j_gene: TRBJ2-5
v_gene: TRBV6-1
CDR3aa: CASREHVRGETQYF

j_gene: TRBJ1-3
v_gene: TRBV18
CDR3aa: CASSPLGRDAQGIYF

j_gene: TRBJ2-5
v_gene: TRBV25-1
CDR3aa: CASSERGGALGYQETQYF

j_gene: TRBJ1-4
v_gene: TRBV7-6
CDR3aa: CATRDRITEKLFF

j_gene: TRBJ2-7
v_gene: TRBV14
CDR3aa: CASSQHSGTAYEQYF

j_gene: TRBJ1-4
v_gene: TRBV5-5
CDR3aa: CASSVPTGAVWEKLFF

j_gene: TRBJ2-3
v_gene: TRBV11-2
CDR3aa: CASSLGASGTTDTQYF

j_gene: TRBJ2-7
v_gene: TRBV27
CDR3aa: CASSLSCLEQYF

j_gene: TRBJ2-1
v_gene: TRBV4-3
CDR3aa: CASSQVEGPGLNEQFF

j_gene: TRBJ2-1
v_gene: TRBV11-3
CDR3aa: CASRSREGREQFF

j_gene: TRBJ1-1
v_gene: TRBV27
CDR3aa: CASSLRGSGPMNTEAFF

j_gene: TRBJ2-1
v_gene: TRBV4-1
CDR3aa: CASSPRTSGRAGGNEQFF

j_gene: TRBJ2-1
v_gene: TRBV19
CDR3aa: CASRWGSYAVEQFF

j_gene: TRBJ1-2
v_gene: TRBV7-2
CDR3aa: CASSLLVGGAAGYTF

j_gene: TRBJ2-5
v_gene: TRBV7-8
CDR3aa: CASRPDRAETQYF

j_gene: TRBJ1-5
v_gene: TRBV7-9
CDR3aa: CASSSSGQDANQPQHF

j_gene: TRBJ2-7
v_gene: TRBV28
CDR3aa: CASSLRDRAYEQYF

j_gene: TRBJ1-1
v_gene: TRBV28
CDR3aa: CAIYGVREGTEAFF

j_gene: TRBJ1-1
v_gene: TRBV29-1
CDR3aa: CSVRDGGLNTEAFF

j_gene: TRBJ2-7
v_gene: TRBV27
CDR3aa: CASSFTGTDYEQYF

j_gene: TRBJ1-1
v_gene: TRBV11-1
CDR3aa: CASCDRGNTEAFF

j_gene: TRBJ1-4
v_gene: TRBV2
CDR3aa: CASSEFGEPTTNEKLFF

j_gene: TRBJ1-2
v_gene: TRBV30
CDR3aa: CACLTGKGADTF

j_gene: TRBJ2-3
v_gene: TRBV11-1
CDR3aa: CASRNRGLGSDTQYF

j_gene: TRBJ1-2
v_gene: TRBV11-2
CDR3aa: CASSRGTNYGYTF

j_gene: TRBJ2-3
v_gene: TRBV11-3
CDR3aa: CASSTPGLAVDTQYF

j_gene: TRBJ2-7
v_gene: TRBV5-1
CDR3aa: CASSLGLAGSYEQYF

j_gene: TRBJ2-1
v_gene: TRBV4-2
CDR3aa: CASSPHPQGRADEQFF

j_gene: TRBJ2-3
v_gene: TRBV7-3
CDR3aa: CASSLPPDTQYF

j_gene: TRBJ1-1
v_gene: TRBV7-9
CDR3aa: CASSLDRRAFF

j_gene: TRBJ2-2
v_gene: TRBV5-6
CDR3aa: CASSLRTANTGELFF

j_gene: TRBJ1-1
v_gene: TRBV28
CDR3aa: CASSFAQGNTEAFF

j_gene: TRBJ2-3
v_gene: TRBV6-1
CDR3aa: CASSERLPRDLDTQYF

j_gene: TRBJ1-3
v_gene: TRBV5-8
CDR3aa: CASIGRRSSGNTIYF

j_gene: TRBJ2-3
v_gene: TRBV2
CDR3aa: CASRTPSGRTDTQYF

j_gene: TRBJ2-1
v_gene: TRBV7-9
CDR3aa: CASSLVVPFNEQFF

j_gene: TRBJ2-2
v_gene: TRBV10-3
CDR3aa: CAISLDSTGGELFF

j_gene: TRBJ2-2
v_gene: TRBV28
CDR3aa: CASSLFGGELFF

j_gene: TRBJ1-5
v_gene: TRBV25-1
CDR3aa: CASSESGNQPQHF

j_gene: TRBJ1-4
v_gene: TRBV6-6
CDR3aa: CASSYSGRSDEKLFF

j_gene: TRBJ2-7
v_gene: TRBV4-1
CDR3aa: CASSAGQGPYEQYF

j_gene: TRBJ1-3
v_gene: TRBV6-6
CDR3aa: CASSYREAGGGNTIYF

j_gene: TRBJ1-4
v_gene: TRBV2
CDR3aa: CASRSEGATNEKLFF

j_gene: TRBJ2-7
v_gene: TRBV7-8
CDR3aa: CASSGVGVAASYEQYF

j_gene: TRBJ1-2
v_gene: TRBV4-3
CDR3aa: CASSQGHNYGYTF

j_gene: TRBJ2-1
v_gene: TRBV7-8
CDR3aa: CASSPRTSGRSLGKEQFF

j_gene: TRBJ1-5
v_gene: TRBV5-1
CDR3aa: CASSLAGDYRQPQHF

j_gene: TRBJ2-2
v_gene: TRBV9
CDR3aa: CASSVATGTSGTGELFF